This TCR beta chain was found in a study of control samples from healthy donors and cancer patients. Measured with immunoSEQ multiplex PCR; TCRdb has only the in-frame clones, and not every one. The sample lists 150,000 to 200,000 clones, about 94% occurring once. In germline, CDR1 is SGHTA, CDR2 FQGNSA. Trimming took 3 bases from V and 9 from J, leaving 15 bases between them. The CDR3 has 15 residues. The sequence was obtained from a woman between 35 and 50 years old in good health. This chain joins TRBV7-2 and TRBJ1-6; D unresolved. The sequenced material came from blood. The CDR3 is CASSLAGASGSPLHF. The DNA for the CDR3 is TGTGCCAGCAGCTTGGCGGGAGCGAGTGGTTCACCCCTCCACTTT.